The T cell receptor (beta chain) described here comes from a study of human T cells and chemical hapten exposure. Study results and limitations: Expanded TCRs were compared with controls, and the expanded TCRs formed significantly more large CDR3 similarity clusters.

TCRdb reprocessed the RACE reads with MiXCR, giving one entry per CDR3 protein. The sample holds about 73,000 distinct CDR3 sequences, 8.5% seen once. Time point in this sample: patch test 2, 6 weeks after DPC sensitization. As to treatment: therapeutic diphenylcyclopropenone sensitization with weekly scalp DPC. Every donor had alopecia and was 18 to 70 years old; all were suitable for DPC. V gave up 7 bases and J gave up 3 bases, with 16 bases separating them. The CDR3 sequence is 14 residues long. The germline V gene encodes CDR1 MNHEY and CDR2 SMNVEV (reference sequence). This clonotype was detected a few times. Its antigen remains unidentified.

The sequenced sample was whole blood, obtained in connection with sensitization to the hapten diphenylcyclopropenone (DPC). This clonotype was obtained from a woman in her fifties or sixties with alopecia areata. Some clones in this sample may be carry-over from other donors' samples. J is TRBJ2-7 and V is TRBV27; tentatively, D is TRBD1 or TRBD2 (5 bases each). CDR3 bases: TGTGCCAGCACGGGCACTGGGGGAAGCTACGAGCAGTACTTC. Translation: CASTGTGGSYEQYF.